The TCR beta chain under discussion was sequenced for a study of blood T cell repertoires in COVID-19. The data were produced by immunoSEQ multiplex PCR, yet TCRdb's version contains in-frame clones alone and is incomplete. The sample includes 200,000 to 250,000 clones, nearly 90% of them seen just once. Trimming removed 2 bases from V and 7 bases from J, with 21 bases in between. The CDR3 has 17 residues. CDR1 and CDR2 (germline): MNHNS, SASEGT. The clonotype originates from a man aged 18 to 30 with active or convalescent COVID-19. Input material: peripheral blood. The genes are TRBV6-1 and TRBJ2-1, with a tentative D call TRBD1 (5 bases). This chain's CDR3 is CASSEMLGQGYGNEQFF. CDR3 sequence (DNA): TGTGCCAGCAGTGAAATGTTGGGGCAGGGATATGGGAATGAGCAGTTCTTC.